The 9 T cell receptor beta chains reported below all come from one sample, sequenced in a study of Graves' ophthalmopathy and Graves' hyperthyroidism (dated by TCRdb to the late 2010s). Sequencing was carried out with an Illumina HiSeq 2000. For repertoire sequencing, the TCR beta CDR3 regions were amplified from RNA transcripts. HTBI primers and the Qiagen OneStep RT-PCR kit were used in a first-round RT-PCR, which was followed by a second-round multiplex PCR, size selection and purification. TCRdb reprocessed the public reads (quality trimming at Q25 with fastp, clone calling with MiXCR) and kept in-frame beta chains. Every entry covers one CDR3 protein and lists the most common genes and DNA from its rows. The sample table contains hundreds of thousands of distinct CDR3 sequences; only one count was recorded for about 20% of them. Approximately 6.5% of the sample is in the top ten clones. Material for sequencing was peripheral blood. Every receptor here comes from a woman aged 18-30 years with stable Graves' hyperthyroidism. Some clones in this sample may be carry-over from other donors' samples. Donor details come from another sample of the same person, matched by shared clones.

At least ten counts were recorded for this clonotype. V and J are TRBV12-3 or TRBV12-4 and TRBJ1-1, with D maybe TRBD1 (6 bases). The CDR3 is made up of 13 amino acids. Between the trimmed V and J ends, which lost 9 bases and 4 bases, there was a span of 15 bases. The DNA for the CDR3 is TGTGCCAGTTCGGACGGGGGGCCCACTGAAGCTTTCTTT. It specifies CASSDGGPTEAFF.

This chain joins TRBV20-1 and TRBJ2-5; 8 bases fit TRBD1. Germline V gene data show CDR1 as DFQATT and CDR2 as SNEGSKA (reference sequence). The CDR3 is made up of 13 amino acids. With V trimmed by 5 bases and J by 4 bases, 6 bases remained unmatched. CDR3 DNA sequence: TGCAGTGCTTGGGGGACAGGAGGAGAGACCCAGTACTTC. It yields the protein CSAWGTGGETQYF.

This clonotype has a count of ten or more. The chain's CDR3 is CASRGTSGSYEQYF. The CDR3 DNA reads TGTGCCAGCAGAGGGACTAGCGGCTCCTACGAGCAGTACTTC. V and J are TRBV2 and TRBJ2-7, with 11 nucleotides matching TRBD2. From germline, CDR1 is SNHLY and CDR2 FYNNEI. Trimming cost V 6 bases and J 0 bases; bases outside gene matches: 1. This CDR3 is built from 14 residues. Full variable domain (remainder filled in from reference TRBV2 and TRBJ2-7): EPEVTQTPSHQVTQMGQEVILRCVPISNHLYFYWYRQILGQKVEFLVSFYNNEISEKSEIFDDQFSVERPDGSNFTLKIRSTKLEDSAMYFCASRGTSGSYEQYFGPGTRLTVT.

This clonotype came up many times. V and J are TRBV27 and TRBJ1-1, with TRBD1 identical over 7 bases. This CDR3 is 14 amino acids long. Germline CDR1 is MNHEY and CDR2 is SMNVEV (reference sequence). After removal of 5 bases from V and 11 bases from J, the junction contained 14 bases not matched to a gene. The CDR3 reads CASSTDDRALRAFF. The CDR3 coding sequence is TGTGCCAGCAGTACCGACGACAGGGCCCTGAGGGCTTTCTTT.

This clonotype has a count of ten or more. The chain employs TRBV29-1 and TRBJ2-7; D gene uncertain. CDR1 and CDR2 (germline): SQVTM, ANQGSEA. The CDR3 loop spans 12 amino acids. V lost 6 bases to trimming and J lost 4 bases, with 13 bases between them. CDR3 in DNA: TGCAGCGTGAACCCTCCCCGTTACGAGCAGTACTTC. It is translated as CSVNPPRYEQYF.

Only a few counts were recorded for this clonotype. This likely stems from a read error, as it lies one base from a far larger clone. The rearrangement joins TRBV11-1 to TRBJ2-5; D may match TRBD1 or TRBD2 (5 bases each). The V gene's germline CDR1 is SGHAT and CDR2 FQDESV (reference sequence). The CDR3 loop spans 12 amino acids. The CDR3 loop reads CASSPQGETKYF. CDR3 DNA sequence: TGTGCCAGCAGCCCCCAGGGAGAGACCAAGTACTTC.

J is TRBJ1-2 and V is TRBV11-2, with no clear D. This CDR3 spans 14 amino acids. The germline CDR1 and CDR2 sequences are SGHAT and FQNNGV. V was shortened by 3 bases and J by 4 bases, with 12 bases between the two germline ends. CDR3 DNA: TGTGCCAGCAGCTTCCTTAGTGGACGCTATGGCTACACCTTC. This codes for CASSFLSGRYGYTF.

Many counts were recorded for this clonotype. V gene TRBV28 combines with J gene TRBJ2-4; D is uncertain. V was pared by 4 bases and J by 10 bases, with 20 bases between. Germline V lookup: CDR1 MDHEN, CDR2 SYDVKM. CDR3 length equals 15 residues. Here the CDR3 reads CASSSSHVGVLIQYF. CDR3 coding DNA: TGTGCCAGCAGTTCGTCCCACGTTGGGGTCCTTATTCAGTACTTC.

The table lists this clonotype with many counts. This chain joins TRBV6-2 or TRBV6-3 and TRBJ2-7, with D possibly being TRBD1 (5 bases). The CDR3 contains 13 residues. Germline CDR1 is MNHEY and CDR2 is SVGEGT. Deletions cut 9 bases from V and 0 bases from J, with 12 bases between. CDR3 sequence: CARSSDSSYEQYF. CDR3 DNA: TGTGCCAGGTCGTCTGACAGCTCCTACGAGCAGTACTTC.